A selection of T cell receptor beta chains follows, all from one sample in a study of technical replicates of blood from several donors. The table came from immunoSEQ multiplex PCR; TCRdb's copy has only in-frame clones and leaves some out. Among some 80,000 clones listed, more than 80% were seen once. Sequenced input: PBMCs. These receptors originate from a human donor in good health. Some clones in this sample may be carry-over from other donors' samples. Both conserved end residues are part of each CDR3. Fields, in order: J gene, V gene, CDR3 protein.

j_call: TRBJ2-3; v_call: TRBV2; cdr3_aa: CASSDRTASTDTQYF
j_call: TRBJ1-1; v_call: TRBV15; cdr3_aa: CATSRDQAGSPEAFF
j_call: TRBJ2-1; v_call: TRBV11-3; cdr3_aa: CASSLNPRGRQFF
j_call: TRBJ2-7; v_call: TRBV10-3; cdr3_aa: CAISEGWGAYEQYF
j_call: TRBJ1-2; v_call: TRBV6-6; cdr3_aa: CASTKDRGGGYGYTF
j_call: TRBJ2-1; v_call: TRBV7-2; cdr3_aa: CASIKTGSYNEQFF
j_call: TRBJ2-2; v_call: TRBV5-4; cdr3_aa: CASSLKAKNTGELFF
j_call: TRBJ1-2; v_call: TRBV5-5; cdr3_aa: CASSIGDRGNYGYTF
j_call: TRBJ2-5; v_call: TRBV9; cdr3_aa: CASSNFGRGGETQYF
j_call: TRBJ2-3; v_call: TRBV11-3; cdr3_aa: CASSTGADTQYF
j_call: TRBJ1-4; v_call: TRBV30; cdr3_aa: CAWSVSGGAGKLFF
j_call: TRBJ2-7; v_call: TRBV28; cdr3_aa: CASSKHSGQGIKSSYEQYF
j_call: TRBJ1-2; v_call: TRBV6-5; cdr3_aa: CASSYRGYGYTF
j_call: TRBJ2-1; v_call: TRBV5-8; cdr3_aa: CASSWGEIGDEQFF
j_call: TRBJ2-5; v_call: TRBV7-2; cdr3_aa: CASSVSGGAATQYF
j_call: TRBJ2-2; v_call: TRBV19; cdr3_aa: CASSRTGNTGELFF
j_call: TRBJ1-3; v_call: TRBV5-1; cdr3_aa: CASSLAVSGNTIYF
j_call: TRBJ1-1; v_call: TRBV7-3; cdr3_aa: CASSQQGMNTEAFF
j_call: TRBJ2-7; v_call: TRBV15; cdr3_aa: CATSTPGSYEQYF
j_call: TRBJ1-3; v_call: TRBV5-1; cdr3_aa: CASSLARTVGNTIYF